A single sample is the source of the 5 T cell receptor beta chains below, sequenced in a study of regulatory T cells in long-lasting Graves disease. Time point in this sample: newly diagnosed GD, antithyroid drugs for less than 3 months. After RNA was extracted from PBMCs, the TCR library was made from it. Arm-PCR of CDR3 regions with iRepertoire HTBI primers generated TCR beta libraries. MiXCR, run by TCRdb on the multiplex PCR reads, gives a single entry per CDR3 protein. The sample contains under 800,000 distinct CDR3 sequences, about 16% of which appear only once. The data also belong to a second study, concerning T cells in Graves' hyperthyroidism and ophthalmopathy.

This material consisted of peripheral blood mononuclear cells (PBMCs), taken at new diagnosis, from a patient treated with antithyroid drugs. The receptors were gathered from a woman between 25 and 40 years old with Graves disease.

This rearrangement joins TRBV2 to TRBJ2-1; 11 bases match TRBD2. From germline, CDR1 is SNHLY and CDR2 FYNNEI. The CDR3 sequence is 15 residues long. After removal of 6 bases from V and 8 bases from J, the junction contained 9 bases not matched to a gene. The CDR3 DNA is TGTGCCAGCAGCCGACCTACTAGCGGGAGCTATGAGCAGTTCTTC. Protein product: CASSRPTSGSYEQFF.

This clonotype was seen a handful of times. The chain recombines TRBV5-1 with TRBJ1-4, with 7 bases identical to TRBD1. CDR3 length: 15 amino acids. Germline V lookup: CDR1 SGHRS, CDR2 YFSETQ. With V trimmed by 3 bases and J by 5 bases, 7 bases remained unmatched. CDR3: CASSSGGGGNEKLFF. For the CDR3, the DNA is TGCGCCAGCAGCTCCGGAGGAGGGGGCAATGAAAAACTGTTTTTT.

This clonotype was counted at least ten times. This chain uses TRBV20-1 with TRBJ1-1, with 9 bases identical to TRBD1. This CDR3 spans 15 amino acids. The V gene end was trimmed by 3 bases and the J gene end by 1 base; junction bases not matched to a gene: 6. CDR1 and CDR2 from the germline V gene are DFQATT and SNEGSKA (reference sequence). The CDR3 loop reads CSASEQGASNTEAFF. CDR3 bases: TGCAGTGCTAGCGAACAGGGGGCCTCGAACACTGAAGCTTTCTTT.

This clonotype has a count of ten or more. This rearrangement joins TRBV12-3 or TRBV12-4 to TRBJ1-1, with D perhaps TRBD1 (6 bases). There are 14 residues in the CDR3. With 8 bases removed from V and 6 bases from J, the gap between germline ends came to 19 bases. In DNA, the CDR3 is TGTGCCAGCCACGGGGGGCAGGTACGAGCTGAAGCTTTCTTT. It specifies CASHGGQVRAEAFF.

This clonotype has more than one count but fewer than ten. V gene TRBV20-1 combines with J gene TRBJ1-1, with a tentative D call TRBD1 (6 bases). V lost 6 bases to trimming and J lost 4 bases, with 12 bases between them. Germline loops: CDR1 DFQATT, CDR2 SNEGSKA (reference sequence). CDR3 length: 12 residues. The CDR3 DNA sequence: TGCAGTGCCCAGGGGCTATTCACTGAAGCTTTCTTT. The encoded protein is CSAQGLFTEAFF.